The rows below give T cell receptor beta chains drawn from one sample of a study of cytomegalovirus exposure and HLA in healthy donors. Using immunoSEQ multiplex PCR, the repertoire was profiled, and TCRdb retains in-frame clones only, with some absent. The sample shows some 270,000 clones, over 70% of them seen only once. The sequencing sample was made of PBMCs. These receptors originate from a girl aged 2 to 10 in good health and CMV-seronegative. Each CDR3 is given with its conserved first and last residue. The D gene is left open where the match is weak. Not every row has a clone size; where given, it reads once, few, many or a size class.

v_gene,len,j_gene,d_gene,abundance,CDR3aa,CDR3nt
TRBV7-2,17,TRBJ1-1,TRBD1,.,CASSRSPYGQDYTEAFF,TGTGCCAGCAGCCGCTCCCCCTATGGACAGGACTACACTGAAGCTTTCTTT
TRBV18,17,TRBJ2-3,TRBD1,few,CASSPFPTRDRTDTQYF,TGTGCCAGCTCTCCTTTCCCGACACGGGACAGAACAGATACGCAGTATTTT
TRBV28,15,TRBJ2-7,TRBD2,.,CASGSPASGTYEQYF,TGTGCCAGCGGATCCCCGGCTAGCGGGACCTACGAGCAGTACTTC
TRBV14,15,TRBJ1-1,.,many,CASSQGRGPNTEAFF,TGTGCCAGCAGCCAAGGTAGGGGTCCGAACACTGAAGCTTTCTTT
TRBV5-1,15,TRBJ2-1,.,.,CASSFPDRLYNEQFF,TGCGCCAGCAGCTTCCCGGACAGACTCTACAATGAGCAGTTCTTC
TRBV7-6,14,TRBJ2-5,.,.,CASSLTSSQETQYF,TGTGCCAGCAGCTTAACTAGCAGCCAAGAGACCCAGTACTTC
TRBV7-9,12,TRBJ1-2,.,.,CASSREDYGYTF,TGTGCCAGCAGCAGGGAGGACTATGGCTACACCTTC
TRBV10-3,16,TRBJ2-3,.,.,CAARRAQGGSTDTQYF,TGTGCCGCCCGACGAGCGCAGGGCGGCAGCACAGATACGCAGTATTTT
TRBV18,13,TRBJ2-7,.,.,CASSPRQVYEQYF,TGTGCCAGCTCACCAAGACAGGTATACGAGCAGTACTTC
TRBV28,15,TRBJ2-1,TRBD2,.,CASSSLAGGPHEQFF,TGTGCCAGCAGTTCACTAGCGGGGGGGCCTCATGAGCAGTTCTTC
TRBV5-5,13,TRBJ2-7,.,.,CASSLSTPNEQYF,TGTGCCAGCAGCCTCTCGACTCCAAACGAGCAGTACTTC
TRBV5-1,13,TRBJ1-1,.,.,CASSSLQGTEAFF,TGCGCCAGCAGCTCGCTTCAGGGTACTGAAGCTTTCTTT
TRBV13,17,TRBJ2-1,.,.,CASSLWLHHPSYNEQFF,TGTGCCAGCAGCCTATGGTTGCACCACCCCTCCTACAATGAGCAGTTCTTC
TRBV6-4,15,TRBJ2-2,TRBD2,.,CASSETSGSTGELFF,TGTGCCAGCAGTGAAACTAGCGGATCCACCGGGGAGCTGTTTTTT
TRBV19,16,TRBJ2-2,TRBD2,.,CASTPRGALNTGELFF,TGTGCCAGTACCCCGCGGGGGGCTCTGAACACCGGGGAGCTGTTTTTT
TRBV18,15,TRBJ2-7,TRBD1,few,CASSPAGQGSYEQYF,TGTGCCAGCTCACCAGCGGGACAGGGCTCCTACGAGCAGTACTTC
TRBV7-9,12,TRBJ2-1,.,.,CASTLAANEQFF,TGTGCCAGCACCTTGGCGGCCAATGAGCAGTTCTTC
TRBV7-9,14,TRBJ2-5,.,.,CASSSDLDQETQYF,TGTGCCAGCAGCTCAGACTTGGACCAAGAGACCCAGTACTTC
TRBV28,16,TRBJ2-1,TRBD2,.,CASSLERGYSAGEQFF,TGTGCCAGCAGTTTAGAGCGGGGGTATAGTGCGGGTGAGCAGTTCTTC
TRBV5-1,15,TRBJ2-1,.,.,CASSATSSSYNEQFF,TGCGCCAGCAGCGCCACTAGCAGCTCCTACAATGAGCAGTTCTTC
TRBV27,21,TRBJ1-2,TRBD1,.,CASSLGGLQGDSSVPLNCYTF,TGTGCCAGCAGTTTAGGGGGCCTACAGGGGGATAGTTCAGTCCCCCTGAATTGCTACACCTTC
TRBV13,15,TRBJ2-7,.,.,CASSLERGGFYEQYF,TGTGCCAGCAGCTTAGAGCGCGGGGGCTTTTACGAGCAGTACTTC
TRBV10-3,15,TRBJ1-2,.,.,CAISEPQEGESGYTF,TGTGCCATCAGTGAGCCCCAGGAGGGAGAAAGCGGCTACACCTTC
TRBV18,15,TRBJ2-3,.,.,CASSPDIGSTDTQYF,TGTGCCAGCTCCCCTGATATCGGGAGCACAGATACGCAGTATTTT
TRBV4-1,14,TRBJ1-1,.,few,CASSPSQMNTEAFF,TGCGCCAGCAGCCCCTCCCAGATGAACACTGAAGCTTTCTTT
TRBV27,13,TRBJ1-2,.,.,CASRNNGLYGYTF,TGTGCCAGCAGAAACAATGGCCTCTATGGCTACACCTTC
TRBV4-1,20,TRBJ2-7,TRBD1,.,CASSQDAPGQGPRRAYEQYF,TGCGCCAGCAGCCAAGATGCCCCGGGACAGGGGCCCCGTAGGGCCTACGAGCAGTACTTC
TRBV28,15,TRBJ2-1,.,.,CASSLYAGSYNEQFF,TGTGCCAGCAGTTTATACGCGGGGTCTTACAATGAGCAGTTCTTC
TRBV5-1,14,TRBJ2-3,TRBD1,.,CASSTGQATDTQYF,TGCGCCAGCAGCACGGGACAGGCCACAGATACGCAGTATTTT
TRBV5-1,16,TRBJ2-1,TRBD2,.,CASSLTSGGSYNEQFF,TGCGCCAGCAGCTTGACTAGCGGGGGATCCTACAATGAGCAGTTCTTC
TRBV21-1,15,TRBJ1-2,.,.,CASDPGTGIPAGYTF,TGTGCCAGCGATCCCGGGACAGGGATACCCGCTGGCTACACCTTC
TRBV2,13,TRBJ2-2,.,.,CASSVLRAGELFF,TGTGCCAGCAGCGTTCTTCGCGCCGGGGAGCTGTTTTTT
TRBV28,14,TRBJ2-3,.,.,CASSPDTYTDTQYF,TGTGCCAGCAGCCCCGACACTTACACAGATACGCAGTATTTT
TRBV7-6,15,TRBJ2-7,.,.,CASSFMGSSAYEQYF,TGTGCCAGCAGCTTTATGGGGAGTTCAGCTTACGAGCAGTACTTC
TRBV12-5,17,TRBJ1-1,.,.,CASGSPVVGARNTEAFF,TGTGCTAGTGGTTCCCCCGTTGTGGGGGCTCGGAACACTGAAGCTTTCTTT
TRBV6-1,17,TRBJ1-1,.,.,CASSEAPHSSVNTEAFF,TGTGCCAGCAGTGAAGCGCCGCACAGCTCCGTGAACACTGAAGCTTTCTTT
TRBV10-1,20,TRBJ2-6,TRBD1,.,CASSEIANSDRETGANVLTF,TGCGCCAGCAGTGAGATAGCGAACTCGGACAGGGAAACTGGGGCCAACGTCCTGACTTTC
TRBV4-1,15,TRBJ1-2,TRBD1,.,CASSQAAGGNYGYTF,TGCGCCAGCAGCCAAGCGGCAGGGGGAAACTATGGCTACACCTTC
TRBV5-1,16,TRBJ1-1,.,.,CASSLAFAGKNTEAFF,TGCGCCAGCAGCTTGGCTTTCGCCGGGAAGAACACTGAAGCTTTCTTT
TRBV4-1,16,TRBJ2-7,.,.,CASSQATGHSSLEQYF,TGCGCCAGCAGCCAAGCCACCGGACACAGTTCTCTCGAGCAGTACTTC
TRBV28,13,TRBJ2-7,.,.,CASRTAGPDEQYF,TGTGCCAGCAGGACAGCAGGGCCGGACGAGCAGTACTTC
TRBV27,13,TRBJ2-7,.,.,CASSYGGPYEQYF,TGTGCCAGCAGTTATGGGGGCCCCTACGAGCAGTACTTC
TRBV27,20,TRBJ2-1,.,.,CASSFLRPSGAAVGYNEQFF,TGTGCCAGCAGTTTTTTACGTCCTAGTGGAGCGGCCGTAGGGTACAATGAGCAGTTCTTC
TRBV29-1,13,TRBJ1-2,.,few,CSVEWGVNYGYTF,TGCAGCGTTGAATGGGGGGTGAACTATGGCTACACCTTC
TRBV28,12,TRBJ2-5,.,.,CASRRGLETQYF,TGTGCCAGCCGTCGAGGGCTAGAGACCCAGTACTTC
TRBV7-9,11,TRBJ2-1,.,.,CASSPYNEQFF,TGTGCCAGCAGCCCGTACAATGAGCAGTTCTTC
TRBV13,13,TRBJ2-3,TRBD2,.,CASSELATDTQYF,TGTGCCAGCAGCGAACTAGCGACAGATACGCAGTATTTT
TRBV6-1,15,TRBJ2-2,.,.,CASSVQEGRTGELFF,TGTGCCAGCAGTGTACAGGAGGGGCGGACCGGGGAGCTGTTTTTT
TRBV27,18,TRBJ2-3,TRBD2,.,CASSFFSGTRRSTDTQYF,TGTGCCAGCAGTTTCTTTTCCGGGACTAGGCGGAGTACAGATACGCAGTATTTT
TRBV5-5,15,TRBJ1-3,.,.,CASSLKVEAGNTIYF,TGTGCCAGCAGCCTAAAAGTTGAAGCTGGAAACACCATATATTTT